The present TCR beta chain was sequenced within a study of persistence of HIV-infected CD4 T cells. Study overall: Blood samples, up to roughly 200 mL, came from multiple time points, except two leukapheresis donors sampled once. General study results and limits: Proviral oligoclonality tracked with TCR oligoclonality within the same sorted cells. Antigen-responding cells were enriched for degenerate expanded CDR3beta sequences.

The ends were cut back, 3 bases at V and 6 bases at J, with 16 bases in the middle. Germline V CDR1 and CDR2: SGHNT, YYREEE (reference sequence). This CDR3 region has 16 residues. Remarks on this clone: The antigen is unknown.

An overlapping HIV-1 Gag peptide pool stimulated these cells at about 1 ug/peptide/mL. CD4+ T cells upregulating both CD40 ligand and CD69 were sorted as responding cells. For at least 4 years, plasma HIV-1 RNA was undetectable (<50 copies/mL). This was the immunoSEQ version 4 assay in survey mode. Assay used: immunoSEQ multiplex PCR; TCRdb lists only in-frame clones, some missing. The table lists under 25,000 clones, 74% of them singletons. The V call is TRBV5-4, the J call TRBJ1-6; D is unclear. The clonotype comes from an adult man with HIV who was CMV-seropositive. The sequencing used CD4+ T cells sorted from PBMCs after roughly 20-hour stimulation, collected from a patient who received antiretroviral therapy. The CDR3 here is CASSYSAGRANSPLHF. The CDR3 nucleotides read TGTGCCAGCAGCTATAGCGCCGGACGGGCTAATTCACCCCTCCACTTT.